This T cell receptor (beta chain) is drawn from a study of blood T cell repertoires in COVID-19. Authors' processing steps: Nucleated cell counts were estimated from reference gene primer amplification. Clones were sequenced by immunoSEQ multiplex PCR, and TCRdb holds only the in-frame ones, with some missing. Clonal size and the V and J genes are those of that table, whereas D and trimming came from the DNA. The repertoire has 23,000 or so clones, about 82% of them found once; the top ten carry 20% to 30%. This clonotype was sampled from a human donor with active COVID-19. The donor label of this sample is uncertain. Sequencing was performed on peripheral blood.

In nucleotides, the CDR3 is TGCAGTGCTAGTAGCGTCCTTGCAAGCTACGAGCAGTACTTC. Its translation: CSASSVLASYEQYF. V gene TRBV20-1 combines with J gene TRBJ2-7, with TRBD2 as a possible D gene (5 bases). The V gene's germline CDR1 is DFQATT and CDR2 SNEGSKA (reference sequence). CDR3 length: 14 amino acids. V lost 3 bases and J 3 bases, leaving 15 bases between the germline ends.